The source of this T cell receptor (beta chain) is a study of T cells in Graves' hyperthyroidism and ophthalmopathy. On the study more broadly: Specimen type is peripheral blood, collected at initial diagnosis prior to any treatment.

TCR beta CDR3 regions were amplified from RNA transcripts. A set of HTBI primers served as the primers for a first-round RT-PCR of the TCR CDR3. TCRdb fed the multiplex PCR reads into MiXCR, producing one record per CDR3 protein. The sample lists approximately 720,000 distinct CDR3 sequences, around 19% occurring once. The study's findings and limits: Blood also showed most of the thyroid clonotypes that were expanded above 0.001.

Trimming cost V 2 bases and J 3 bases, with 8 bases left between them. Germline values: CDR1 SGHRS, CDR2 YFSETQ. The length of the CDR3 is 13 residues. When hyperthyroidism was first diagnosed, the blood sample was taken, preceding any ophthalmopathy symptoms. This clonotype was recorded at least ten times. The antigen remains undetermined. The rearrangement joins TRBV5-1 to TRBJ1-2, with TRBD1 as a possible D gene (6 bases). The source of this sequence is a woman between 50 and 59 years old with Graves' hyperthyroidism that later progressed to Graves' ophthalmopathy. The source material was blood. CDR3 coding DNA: TGCGCCAGCAGCTTCGGGGGCGACTATGGCTACACCTTC. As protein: CASSFGGDYGYTF. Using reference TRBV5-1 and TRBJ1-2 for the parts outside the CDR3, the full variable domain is KAGVTQTPRYLIKTRGQQVTLSCSPISGHRSVSWYQQTPGQGLQFLFEYFSETQRNKGNFPGRFSGRQFSNSRSEMNVSTLELGDSALYLCASSFGGDYGYTFGSGTRLTVV.